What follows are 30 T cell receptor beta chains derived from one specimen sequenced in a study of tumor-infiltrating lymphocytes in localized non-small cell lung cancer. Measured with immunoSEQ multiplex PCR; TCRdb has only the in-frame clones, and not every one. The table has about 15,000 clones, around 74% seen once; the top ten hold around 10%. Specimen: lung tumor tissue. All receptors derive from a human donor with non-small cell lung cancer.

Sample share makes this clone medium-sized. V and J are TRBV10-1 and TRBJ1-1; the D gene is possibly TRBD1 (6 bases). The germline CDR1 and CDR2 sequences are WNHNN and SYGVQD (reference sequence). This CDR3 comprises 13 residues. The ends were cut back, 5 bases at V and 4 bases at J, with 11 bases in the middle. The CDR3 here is CASSQPDSTEAFF. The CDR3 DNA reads TGCGCCAGCAGTCAACCGGACAGCACTGAAGCTTTCTTT.

The CDR3 region has the DNA TGCGCCAGCAGCCAAGTTGAGGGCCTCTATGGCTACACCTTC. Its translation: CASSQVEGLYGYTF. The chain has TRBV4-1 and TRBJ1-2; D ambiguous. Trimming stripped 1 base from V and 4 bases from J, with 10 bases between. The germline V gene encodes CDR1 MGHRA and CDR2 YSYEKL. This CDR3 spans 14 amino acids.

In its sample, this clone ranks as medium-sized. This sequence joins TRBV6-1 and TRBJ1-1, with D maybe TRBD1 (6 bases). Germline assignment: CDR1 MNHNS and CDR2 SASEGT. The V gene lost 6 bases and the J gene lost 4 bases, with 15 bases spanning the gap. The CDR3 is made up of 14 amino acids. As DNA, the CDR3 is TGTGCCAGCAGCCTCCGGGACATCGGCACTGAAGCTTTCTTT. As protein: CASSLRDIGTEAFF.

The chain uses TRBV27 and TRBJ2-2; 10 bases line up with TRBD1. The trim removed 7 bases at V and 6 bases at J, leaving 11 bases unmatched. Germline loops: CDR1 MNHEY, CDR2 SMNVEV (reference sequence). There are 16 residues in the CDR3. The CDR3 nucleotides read TGTGCCAGCACCCCGTCGACAGGGGGCGCTTCCGGGGAGCTGTTTTTT. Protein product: CASTPSTGGASGELFF.

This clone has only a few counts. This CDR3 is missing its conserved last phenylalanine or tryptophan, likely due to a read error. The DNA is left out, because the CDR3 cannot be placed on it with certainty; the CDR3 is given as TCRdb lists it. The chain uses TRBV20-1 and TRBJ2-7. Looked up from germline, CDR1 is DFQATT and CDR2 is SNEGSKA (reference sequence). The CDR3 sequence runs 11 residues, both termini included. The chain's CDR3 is CSATGGGTPSL.

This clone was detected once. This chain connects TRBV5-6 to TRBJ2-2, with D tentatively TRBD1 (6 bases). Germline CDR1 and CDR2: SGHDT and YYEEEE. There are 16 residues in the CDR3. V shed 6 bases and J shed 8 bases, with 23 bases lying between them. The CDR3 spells CASTRDGTPLTGELFF. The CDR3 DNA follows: TGTGCCAGCACCCGAGATGGGACACCCCTAACTGGGGAGCTGTTTTTT.

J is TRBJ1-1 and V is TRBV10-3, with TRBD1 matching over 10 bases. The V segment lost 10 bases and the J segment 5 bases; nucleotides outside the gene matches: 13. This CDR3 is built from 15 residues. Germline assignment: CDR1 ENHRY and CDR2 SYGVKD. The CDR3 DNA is TGTGCCACAGTGACAGGGGGCAAGGGGGATACTGAAGCTTTCTTT. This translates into CATVTGGKGDTEAFF.

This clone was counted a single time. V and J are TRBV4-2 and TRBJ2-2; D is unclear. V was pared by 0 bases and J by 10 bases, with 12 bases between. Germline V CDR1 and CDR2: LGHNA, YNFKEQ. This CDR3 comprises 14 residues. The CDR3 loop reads CASSQDRREEELFF. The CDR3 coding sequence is TGTGCCAGCAGCCAAGATAGAAGAGAGGAGGAGCTGTTTTTT.

This CDR3 is CASSLVGSGNTIYF. The CDR3 DNA follows: TGTGCCAGCAGCTTGGTGGGCTCTGGAAACACCATATATTTT. The J gene is TRBJ1-3, the V gene TRBV5-6; unclear D gene. The CDR3 totals 14 residues. Germline values: CDR1 SGHDT, CDR2 YYEEEE. V lost 0 bases, J lost 0 bases, and 4 bases lay in between.

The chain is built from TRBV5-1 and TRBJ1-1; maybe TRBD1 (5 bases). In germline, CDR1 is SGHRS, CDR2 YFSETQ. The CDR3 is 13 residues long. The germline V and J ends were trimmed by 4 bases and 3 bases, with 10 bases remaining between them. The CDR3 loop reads CASSPRVDTEAFF. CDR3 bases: TGCGCCAGCAGCCCCAGGGTGGACACTGAAGCTTTCTTT.

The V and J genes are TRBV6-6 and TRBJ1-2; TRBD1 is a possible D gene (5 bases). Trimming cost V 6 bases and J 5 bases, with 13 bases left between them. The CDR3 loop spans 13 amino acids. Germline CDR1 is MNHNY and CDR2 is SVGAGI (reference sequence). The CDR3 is CASSTPTGYGYTF. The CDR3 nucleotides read TGTGCCAGCAGCACACCTACAGGATATGGCTACACCTTC.

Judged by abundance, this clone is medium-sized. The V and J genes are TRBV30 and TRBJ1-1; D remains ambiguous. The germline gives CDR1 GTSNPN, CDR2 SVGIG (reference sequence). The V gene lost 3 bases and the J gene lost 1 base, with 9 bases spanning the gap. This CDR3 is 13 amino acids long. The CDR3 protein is CAWRHDGNTEAFF. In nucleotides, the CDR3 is TGTGCCTGGAGACACGACGGGAACACTGAAGCTTTCTTT.

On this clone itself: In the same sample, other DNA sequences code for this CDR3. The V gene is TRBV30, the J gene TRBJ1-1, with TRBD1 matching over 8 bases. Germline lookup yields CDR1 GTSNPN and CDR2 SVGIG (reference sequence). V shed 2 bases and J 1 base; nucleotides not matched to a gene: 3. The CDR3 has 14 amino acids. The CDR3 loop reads CAWSTGQGNTEAFF. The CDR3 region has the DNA TGTGCCTGGAGTACCGGACAGGGGAACACTGAAGCTTTCTTT.

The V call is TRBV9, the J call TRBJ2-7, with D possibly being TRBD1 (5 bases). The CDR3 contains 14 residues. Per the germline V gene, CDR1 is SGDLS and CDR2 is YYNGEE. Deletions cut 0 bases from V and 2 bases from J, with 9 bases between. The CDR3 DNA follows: TGTGCCAGCAGCGTAGATTCAGGGACCTACGAGCAGTACTTC. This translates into CASSVDSGTYEQYF.

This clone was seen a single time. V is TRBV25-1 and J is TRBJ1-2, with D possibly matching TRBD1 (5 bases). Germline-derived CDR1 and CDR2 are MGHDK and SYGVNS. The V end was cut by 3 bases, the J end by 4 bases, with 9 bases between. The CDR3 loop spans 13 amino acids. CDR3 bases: TGTGCCAGCAGTGACGAGGGGCCCTATGGCTACACCTTC. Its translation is CASSDEGPYGYTF.

The CDR3 bases are TGTGCCAGTAGTACCACGAAATACCTTACAGGGGGCAATGAGCAGTTCTTC. This codes for CASSTTKYLTGGNEQFF. The chain is built from TRBV19 and TRBJ2-1; 8 bases match TRBD1. The CDR3 contains 17 residues. Germline V lookup: CDR1 LNHDA, CDR2 SQIVND (reference sequence). The J segment lost 6 bases and the V segment lost 4 bases, leaving 14 bases of the junction unmatched.

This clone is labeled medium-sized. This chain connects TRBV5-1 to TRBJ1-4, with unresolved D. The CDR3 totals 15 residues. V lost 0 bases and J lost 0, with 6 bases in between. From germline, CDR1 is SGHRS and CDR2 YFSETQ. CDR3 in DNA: TGCGCCAGCAGCTTGGGGCCCGCAACTAATGAAAAACTGTTTTTT. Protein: CASSLGPATNEKLFF.

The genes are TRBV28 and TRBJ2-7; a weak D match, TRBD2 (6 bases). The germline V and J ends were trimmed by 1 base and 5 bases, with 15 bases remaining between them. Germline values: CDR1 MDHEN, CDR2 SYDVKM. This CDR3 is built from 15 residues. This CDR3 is CASSLFRDGGDEQYF. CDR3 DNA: TGTGCCAGCAGTTTATTCCGGGACGGAGGGGACGAGCAGTACTTC.

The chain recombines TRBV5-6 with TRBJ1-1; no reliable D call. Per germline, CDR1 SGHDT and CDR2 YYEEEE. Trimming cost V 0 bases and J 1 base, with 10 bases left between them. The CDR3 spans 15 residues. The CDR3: CASSLGGRANTEAFF. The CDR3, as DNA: TGTGCCAGCAGCTTGGGGGGAAGGGCGAACACTGAAGCTTTCTTT.

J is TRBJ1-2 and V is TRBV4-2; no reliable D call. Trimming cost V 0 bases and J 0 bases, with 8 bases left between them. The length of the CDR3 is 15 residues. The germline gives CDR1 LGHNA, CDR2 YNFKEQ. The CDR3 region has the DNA TGTGCCAGCAGCCAAGATAAGAACACTAACTATGGCTACACCTTC. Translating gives CASSQDKNTNYGYTF.

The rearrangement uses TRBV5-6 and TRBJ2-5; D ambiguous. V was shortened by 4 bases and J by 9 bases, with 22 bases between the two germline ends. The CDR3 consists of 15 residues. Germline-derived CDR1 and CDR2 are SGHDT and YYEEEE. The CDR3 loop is CASSRDKGQVWAQYF. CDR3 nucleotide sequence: TGTGCCAGCAGCCGTGACAAGGGTCAGGTATGGGCCCAGTACTTC.

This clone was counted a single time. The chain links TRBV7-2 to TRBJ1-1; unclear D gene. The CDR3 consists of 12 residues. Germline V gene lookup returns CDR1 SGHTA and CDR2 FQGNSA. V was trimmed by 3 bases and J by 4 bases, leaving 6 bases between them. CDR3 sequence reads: CASSFQSTEAFF. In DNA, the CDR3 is TGTGCCAGCAGCTTCCAGAGCACTGAAGCTTTCTTT.

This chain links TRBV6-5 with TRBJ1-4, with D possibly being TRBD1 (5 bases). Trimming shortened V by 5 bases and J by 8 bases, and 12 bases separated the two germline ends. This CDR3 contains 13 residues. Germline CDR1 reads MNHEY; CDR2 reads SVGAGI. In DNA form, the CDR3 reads TGTGCCAGCAGTACCTCAGGGTTCGAAAAACTGTTTTTT. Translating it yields CASSTSGFEKLFF.

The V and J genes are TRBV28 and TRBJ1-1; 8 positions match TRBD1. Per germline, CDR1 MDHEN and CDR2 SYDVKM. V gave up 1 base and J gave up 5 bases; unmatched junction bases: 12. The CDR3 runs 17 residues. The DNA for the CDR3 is TGTGCCAGCAGTTTATTGACAGGGGCGACTCCGTGGACTGAAGCTTTCTTT. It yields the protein CASSLLTGATPWTEAFF.

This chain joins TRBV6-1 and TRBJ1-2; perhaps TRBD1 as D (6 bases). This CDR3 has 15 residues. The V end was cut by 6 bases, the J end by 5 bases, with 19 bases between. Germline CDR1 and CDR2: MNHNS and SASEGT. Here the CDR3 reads CASSHRAEALYGYTF. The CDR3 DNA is TGTGCCAGCAGCCACAGGGCCGAGGCCCTATATGGCTACACCTTC.

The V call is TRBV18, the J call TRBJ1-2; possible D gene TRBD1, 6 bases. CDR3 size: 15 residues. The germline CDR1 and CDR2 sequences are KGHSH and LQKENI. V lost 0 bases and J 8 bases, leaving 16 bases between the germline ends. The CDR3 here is CASSPPNRAGGGYTF. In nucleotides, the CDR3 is TGTGCCAGCTCACCACCGAACAGGGCCGGGGGCGGCTACACCTTC.

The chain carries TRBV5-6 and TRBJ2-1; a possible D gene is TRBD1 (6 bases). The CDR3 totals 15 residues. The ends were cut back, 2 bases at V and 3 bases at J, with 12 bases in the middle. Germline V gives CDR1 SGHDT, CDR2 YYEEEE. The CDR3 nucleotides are TGTGCCAGCAGCTTAGGGGGAGCGGTCTACAATGAGCAGTTCTTC. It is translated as CASSLGGAVYNEQFF.

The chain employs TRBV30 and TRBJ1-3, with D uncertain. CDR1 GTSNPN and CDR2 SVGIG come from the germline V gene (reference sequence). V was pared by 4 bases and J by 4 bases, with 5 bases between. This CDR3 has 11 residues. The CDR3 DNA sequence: TGTGCCTGGATGGGGGGAAACACCATATATTTT. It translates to CAWMGGNTIYF.

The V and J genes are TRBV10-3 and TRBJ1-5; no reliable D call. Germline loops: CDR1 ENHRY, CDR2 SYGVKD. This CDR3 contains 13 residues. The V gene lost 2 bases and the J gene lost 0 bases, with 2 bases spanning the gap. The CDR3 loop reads CAISEGSNQPQHF. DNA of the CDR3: TGTGCCATCAGTGAGGGTAGCAATCAGCCCCAGCATTTT.

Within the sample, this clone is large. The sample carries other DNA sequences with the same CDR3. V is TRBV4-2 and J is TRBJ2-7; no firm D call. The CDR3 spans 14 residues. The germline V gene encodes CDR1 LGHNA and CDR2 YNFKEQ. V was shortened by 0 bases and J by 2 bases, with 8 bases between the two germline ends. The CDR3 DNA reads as TGTGCCAGCAGCCAAGATAGGAGTACCTACGAGCAGTACTTC. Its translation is CASSQDRSTYEQYF.